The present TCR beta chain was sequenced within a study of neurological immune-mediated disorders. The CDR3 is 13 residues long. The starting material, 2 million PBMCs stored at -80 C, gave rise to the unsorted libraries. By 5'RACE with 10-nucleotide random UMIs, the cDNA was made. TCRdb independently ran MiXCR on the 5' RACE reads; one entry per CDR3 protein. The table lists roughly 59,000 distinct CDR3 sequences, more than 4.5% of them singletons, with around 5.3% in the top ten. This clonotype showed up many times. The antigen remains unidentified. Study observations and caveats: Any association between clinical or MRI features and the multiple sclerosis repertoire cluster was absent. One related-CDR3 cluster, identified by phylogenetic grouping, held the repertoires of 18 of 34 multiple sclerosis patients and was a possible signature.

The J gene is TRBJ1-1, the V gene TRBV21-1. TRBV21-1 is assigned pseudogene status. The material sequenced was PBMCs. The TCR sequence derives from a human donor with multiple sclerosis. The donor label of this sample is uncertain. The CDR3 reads CASSKLLNTEAFF. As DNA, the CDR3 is TGTGCCAGCAGCAAACTTCTGAACACTGAAGCTTTCTTT.